This T cell receptor (beta chain) was identified in a study of T cell responses to AZD1222 COVID-19 vaccine. Overall study context: Pooled in the analysis were second doses at about 4 or about 12 weeks.

Broader study findings: Donors were chiefly white British, with a greater number of females, and clonal diversity was perhaps underestimated. Sampling that yielded the repertoires occurred only after the peak T cell response.

As regards this clone: Antigen: not known.

The protocol was immunoSEQ multiplex PCR, while the TCRdb copy is restricted to in-frame clones and leaves out a portion. Among about 150,000 clones listed, over 75% were seen once. There are 12 residues in the CDR3. Germline assignment: CDR1 MNHEY and CDR2 SVGEGT. The V gene lost 6 bases and the J gene lost 9 bases, with 12 bases spanning the gap. Sequenced material: peripheral blood, taken on day 0 of AZD1222 vaccination. The source is an adult in good health. J is TRBJ2-1 and V is TRBV6-2 or TRBV6-3, with D uncertain. CDR3 sequence reads: CASSPFGGEQFF. The CDR3 DNA is TGTGCCAGCAGCCCTTTCGGCGGTGAGCAGTTCTTC.